This is a list of T cell receptor beta chains from one sample in a study of shared clonotypes between healthy human individuals. Here immunoSEQ multiplex PCR was the method, and the copy in TCRdb shows in-frame clones only, minus some. The repertoire includes 2.3 million or so clones, approximately 95% of them detected once, and under 0.45% sits in the top ten. Sequencing was carried out using naive CD4+ T cells from PBMCs. These receptors originate from a man aged 18 to 29 in good health. Some clones in this sample may be carry-over from other donors' samples. Each CDR3 is given with its conserved first and last residue. D genes are given only for firm matches. Not every row has a clone size; where given, it reads once, few, many or a size class.

J | size | V | D | CDR3 | DNA
TRBJ1-2 | NA | TRBV6-1 | NA | CASNTGKWYGYTF | TGTGCCAGCAATACAGGGAAATGGTATGGCTACACCTTC
TRBJ2-5 | NA | TRBV6-5 | NA | CASRAGLGPQETQYF | TGTGCCAGCAGGGCTGGGCTGGGGCCCCAAGAGACCCAGTACTTC
TRBJ2-2 | NA | TRBV2 | TRBD1 | CASRDRQGAGELFF | TGTGCCAGCAGGGACCGACAGGGCGCCGGGGAGCTGTTTTTT
TRBJ2-1 | NA | TRBV7-2 | NA | CASSPGRTYNEQFF | TGTGCCAGCAGCCCGGGCAGGACCTACAATGAGCAGTTCTTC
TRBJ2-3 | NA | TRBV5-1 | NA | CASTSNAGFSDTQYF | TGCGCCAGCACCTCGAACGCGGGTTTTTCGGATACGCAGTATTTT
TRBJ2-3 | NA | TRBV7-3 | TRBD1 | CASSPYRTGADTQYF | TGTGCCAGCAGCCCCTACAGAACAGGGGCAGATACGCAGTATTTT
TRBJ1-1 | once | TRBV6-5 | NA | CASSYSTLASSTEAFF | TGTGCCAGCAGTTACTCGACCCTAGCCTCGAGCACTGAAGCTTTCTTT
TRBJ2-7 | NA | TRBV2 | TRBD1 | CACRGQVDYEQYF | TGTGCCTGCCGGGGACAGGTTGACTACGAGCAGTACTTC
TRBJ1-2 | NA | TRBV18 | NA | CASSPRRDLRGYTF | TGTGCCAGCTCACCGCGGCGAGACCTTAGGGGCTACACCTTC
TRBJ2-2 | NA | TRBV4-3 | TRBD1 | CASSQTGGAEPGELFF | TGCGCCAGCAGCCAAACAGGGGGCGCAGAGCCCGGGGAGCTGTTTTTT
TRBJ2-5 | NA | TRBV19 | TRBD1 | CASSSAWTGKETQYF | TGTGCCAGTAGTTCAGCCTGGACAGGGAAAGAGACCCAGTACTTC
TRBJ2-4 | NA | TRBV9 | TRBD2 | CASSVGLASPQGNIQYF | TGTGCCAGCAGCGTAGGACTAGCGAGCCCTCAGGGAAACATTCAGTACTTC
TRBJ2-5 | NA | TRBV2 | TRBD2 | CASVSGLAGYETQYF | TGTGCCAGCGTATCCGGACTAGCGGGGTACGAGACCCAGTACTTC
TRBJ2-7 | few | TRBV7-9 | NA | CASSLVGLQEQYF | TGTGCCAGCAGCTTGGTAGGGCTGCAGGAGCAGTACTTC
TRBJ2-7 | once | TRBV6-6 | NA | CASRAVISYEQYF | TGTGCCAGCAGAGCGGTCATCTCCTACGAGCAGTACTTC
TRBJ2-1 | NA | TRBV5-6 | TRBD2 | CASSPNEGLAGYNEQFF | TGTGCCAGCAGCCCTAATGAGGGACTAGCGGGATACAATGAGCAGTTCTTC
TRBJ2-7 | NA | TRBV5-1 | NA | CASSLNADRTSYEQYF | TGCGCCAGCAGCCTGAATGCGGACCGGACATCCTACGAGCAGTACTTC
TRBJ2-7 | NA | TRBV4-3 | NA | CASSQEQAISYEQYF | TGCGCCAGCAGCCAAGAACAGGCGATCTCCTACGAGCAGTACTTC
TRBJ1-1 | NA | TRBV19 | TRBD1 | CASRRTGANPEAFF | TGTGCCAGTAGGAGGACAGGGGCCAACCCTGAAGCTTTCTTT
TRBJ1-2 | NA | TRBV28 | NA | CASSRDQKYGYTF | TGTGCCAGCAGCCGGGACCAGAAATATGGCTACACCTTC
TRBJ2-7 | NA | TRBV5-8 | NA | CASSLRRVEQYF | TGTGCCAGCAGCTTACGTCGGGTCGAGCAGTACTTC
TRBJ2-1 | NA | TRBV2 | TRBD2 | CASNVAIAGDQFF | TGTGCCAGCAACGTCGCTATAGCGGGAGACCAGTTCTTC
TRBJ2-4 | NA | TRBV5-1 | TRBD2 | CASSPRGSGRSFGAKNIQYF | TGCGCCAGCAGCCCGCGGGGAAGCGGGAGGAGCTTCGGAGCCAAAAACATTCAGTACTTC
TRBJ1-2 | NA | TRBV21-1 | NA | CASSEQRAQYTF | TGTGCCAGCAGCGAACAAAGAGCTCAGTACACCTTC
TRBJ2-7 | NA | TRBV6-5 | NA | CASSPSHQPVYEQYF | TGTGCCAGCAGTCCCAGTCATCAACCTGTCTACGAGCAGTACTTC
TRBJ2-5 | NA | TRBV5-1 | NA | CASSPHPHETQYF | TGCGCCAGCAGCCCCCACCCCCATGAGACCCAGTACTTC
TRBJ1-1 | once | TRBV5-1 | NA | CASSRDSPLNTEAFF | TGCGCCAGCAGTCGGGACTCCCCCTTGAACACTGAAGCTTTCTTT
TRBJ2-2 | NA | TRBV6-1 | NA | CASSEANTGWYGGELFF | TGTGCCAGCAGTGAAGCCAATACAGGATGGTATGGCGGGGAGCTGTTTTTT
TRBJ1-4 | NA | TRBV28 | NA | CASTPGEGSGEKLFF | TGTGCCAGCACTCCGGGGGAGGGGAGTGGGGAAAAACTGTTTTTT
TRBJ2-3 | NA | TRBV7-9 | TRBD2 | CASSPRSSGLLSNAQYF | TGTGCCAGCAGCCCTCGGAGTAGCGGGCTCCTAAGCAATGCGCAGTATTTT
TRBJ2-1 | NA | TRBV18 | NA | CASSPPGRPDEQFF | TGTGCCAGCTCACCCCCGGGACGGCCGGATGAGCAGTTCTTC
TRBJ2-7 | NA | TRBV6-5 | TRBD2 | CASSPAGTSLEQYF | TGTGCCAGCAGTCCCGCCGGGACTAGCCTCGAGCAGTACTTC
TRBJ2-3 | NA | TRBV15 | NA | CATSRDGIDTQYF | TGTGCCACCAGCAGAGATGGAATAGATACGCAGTATTTT
TRBJ1-5 | NA | TRBV7-2 | NA | CASSSRRNQPQHF | TGTGCCAGCAGCTCAAGGAGGAATCAGCCCCAGCATTTT
TRBJ1-2 | NA | TRBV6-6 | NA | CASRQPRDSGYGYTF | TGTGCCAGCAGACAACCCCGGGATTCTGGCTATGGCTACACCTTC
TRBJ2-3 | NA | TRBV5-1 | NA | CASKSSGDTDTQYF | TGCGCCAGCAAGTCCAGCGGAGACACAGATACGCAGTATTTT